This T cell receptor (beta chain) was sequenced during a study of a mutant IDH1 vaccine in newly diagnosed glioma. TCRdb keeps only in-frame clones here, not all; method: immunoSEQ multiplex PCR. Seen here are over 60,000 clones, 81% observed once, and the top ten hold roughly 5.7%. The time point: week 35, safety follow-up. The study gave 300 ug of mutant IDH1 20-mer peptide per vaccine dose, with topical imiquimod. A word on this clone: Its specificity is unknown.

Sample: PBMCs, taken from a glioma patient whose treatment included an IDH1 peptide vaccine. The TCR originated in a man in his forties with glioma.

CDR3 DNA sequence: TGTGCCAGCAGCCCGGGGGTCGGAGACGAGCAGTACTTC. Protein sequence: CASSPGVGDEQYF. V gene TRBV5-4 combines with J gene TRBJ2-5; a weak D match, TRBD2 (6 bases). Matching the DNA end better, TRBJ2-7 makes the J call doubtful. The CDR3 length is 13 residues. CDR1 and CDR2 (germline): SGHNT, YYREEE (reference sequence).